Each of the 32 T cell receptor beta chains below was sequenced from the same sample in a study of cytomegalovirus exposure and HLA in healthy donors. The PCR ran on 60 Vbeta and 13 Jbeta primers. Produced via immunoSEQ multiplex PCR; TCRdb's table is partial and in-frame only. The table records tens of thousands of clones, more than 65% of them present only once. The source material was PBMCs. These receptors originate from a girl aged 2-10 years in good health and CMV-seropositive.

This clone has a handful of counts. V gene TRBV7-2 combines with J gene TRBJ1-4; 10 positions agree with TRBD1. V lost 4 bases, J lost 5 bases, and 7 bases stayed unmatched. This CDR3 comprises 16 residues. Germline CDR1 is SGHTA and CDR2 is FQGNSA. CDR3 loop: CASSSRDRGENEKLFF. CDR3 DNA sequence: TGTGCCAGCAGCTCCCGGGACAGGGGAGAAAATGAAAAACTGTTTTTT.

This clone was seen only a few times. The chain uses TRBV10-2 and TRBJ2-1; D call uncertain. V lost 0 bases to trimming and J lost 5 bases, with 11 bases between them. The V gene's germline CDR1 is WSHSY and CDR2 SAAADI. The CDR3 spans 15 residues. In nucleotides, the CDR3 is TGCGCCAGCAGTGAGTCGAGCGCTGTTAACAATGAGCAGTTCTTC. Residues: CASSESSAVNNEQFF.

V is TRBV29-1 and J is TRBJ2-7; the D is unclear. The germline V gene encodes CDR1 SQVTM and CDR2 ANQGSEA. This CDR3 spans 14 amino acids. V lost 0 bases and J 1 base, leaving 10 bases between the germline ends. The CDR3 DNA follows: TGCAGCGTTGAAGATCCGTCAGGTTCCTACGAGCAGTACTTC. It encodes CSVEDPSGSYEQYF.

V gene TRBV18 combines with J gene TRBJ1-5; D is possibly TRBD1 (6 bases). This CDR3 contains 15 residues. V was pared by 6 bases and J by 5 bases, with 17 bases between. In germline, CDR1 is KGHSH, CDR2 LQKENI. The CDR3 sequence: CASSHGGGGYQPQHF. The CDR3 nucleotides are TGTGCCAGCTCTCATGGGGGAGGGGGTTATCAGCCCCAGCATTTT.

CDR3 protein: CASSLGIGGGSLVPYEQYF. DNA for the CDR3: TGTGCCAGCAGCTTAGGGATCGGGGGGGGCAGCCTTGTTCCCTACGAGCAGTACTTC. The chain recombines TRBV7-6 with TRBJ2-7; 8 bases map to TRBD2. The germline CDR1 and CDR2 sequences are SGHVS and FNYEAQ. V shed 1 base and J 2 bases; nucleotides not matched to a gene: 16. The CDR3 spans 19 residues.

The rearrangement joins TRBV7-9 to TRBJ1-4, with a tentative D call TRBD1 (6 bases). V was pared by 5 bases and J by 0 bases, with 10 bases between. Germline V gene data show CDR1 as SEHNR and CDR2 as FQNEAQ (reference sequence). The CDR3 has 15 amino acids. This CDR3 is CASSTGRATNEKLFF. In DNA, the CDR3 is TGTGCCAGCAGCACAGGGCGTGCAACTAATGAAAAACTGTTTTTT.

This clone was recorded a few times. The chain is built from TRBV4-2 and TRBJ2-1; 9 bases fit TRBD1. The germline CDR1 and CDR2 sequences are LGHNA and YNFKEQ. The trim removed 0 bases at V and 5 bases at J, leaving 5 bases unmatched. This CDR3 is 16 amino acids long. CDR3 protein: CASSQDWRQGDNEQFF. CDR3 bases: TGTGCCAGCAGCCAAGATTGGCGACAGGGGGACAATGAGCAGTTCTTC.

This chain links TRBV9 with TRBJ2-7; weak D call: TRBD2 (5 bases). The germline V and J ends were trimmed by 0 bases and 3 bases, with 13 bases remaining between them. Germline CDR1 SGDLS, CDR2 YYNGEE. The CDR3 consists of 15 residues. CDR3 amino acids: CASSVDGSGIYEQYF. The CDR3 region has the DNA TGTGCCAGCAGCGTAGATGGGTCGGGGATCTACGAGCAGTACTTC.

This chain joins TRBV7-9 and TRBJ2-3; TRBD1 matches at 8 bases. Germline V gives CDR1 SEHNR, CDR2 FQNEAQ (reference sequence). This CDR3 has 15 amino acids. V lost 5 bases to trimming and J lost 6 bases; unmatched junction nucleotides: 10. The DNA for the CDR3 is TGTGCCAGCAGCGTTGGGGACAGGCACCCCGATACGCAGTATTTT. Its protein is CASSVGDRHPDTQYF.

This clone was detected only a few times. The chain employs TRBV2 and TRBJ1-5; 8 nucleotides line up with TRBD1. Germline assignment: CDR1 SNHLY and CDR2 FYNNEI. Losses at the gene ends were 6 bases for V and 5 bases for J; bases not matched to a gene: 9. This CDR3 comprises 15 residues. For the CDR3, the DNA is TGTGCCAGCAGCAAAGGACAGGGAGGCCATCAGCCCCAGCATTTT. The encoded protein is CASSKGQGGHQPQHF.

The rearrangement uses TRBV7-2 and TRBJ2-1, with D unclear. CDR1 is SGHTA and CDR2 is FQGNSA in the germline V gene. V was trimmed by 3 bases and J by 0 bases, leaving 21 bases between them. CDR3 size: 19 residues. The CDR3 sequence is CASSFELHHYQSSYNEQFF. The CDR3 DNA reads TGTGCCAGCAGCTTCGAACTACACCACTACCAAAGCTCCTACAATGAGCAGTTCTTC.

The chain links TRBV27 to TRBJ2-7; D perhaps matches TRBD2 (6 bases). The CDR3 totals 15 residues. Trimming took off 2 bases at V and 7 bases at J, with 18 bases between the two ends. Per the germline V gene, CDR1 is MNHEY and CDR2 is SMNVEV (reference sequence). CDR3 nucleotides: TGTGCCAGCAGTTTACGGGAGACAGCCTCCGCAGAGCAGTACTTC. Translated: CASSLRETASAEQYF.

The chain's CDR3 is CASSEERVNNEQFF. As DNA, the CDR3 is TGTGCCAGCAGTGAAGAGCGGGTAAACAATGAGCAGTTCTTC. V is TRBV6-1 and J is TRBJ2-1; possible D gene TRBD2, 6 bases. Trimming removed 1 base from V and 5 bases from J, with 9 bases in between. Per the germline V gene, CDR1 is MNHNS and CDR2 is SASEGT. CDR3 length equals 14 residues.

V usage is TRBV19 and J usage is TRBJ1-3, with no clear D. CDR1 and CDR2 (germline): LNHDA, SQIVND (reference sequence). The CDR3 has 14 amino acids. The V end lost 4 bases, the J end lost 0 bases, and 7 bases lay between the germline ends. CDR3 loop: CASSRASSGNTIYF. Here the CDR3 DNA reads TGTGCCAGTAGTAGAGCGTCCTCTGGAAACACCATATATTTT.

In this sample, this clone turned up a few times. This chain joins TRBV19 and TRBJ2-1; 7 nucleotides line up with TRBD2. The germline V gene has CDR1 LNHDA and CDR2 SQIVND (reference sequence). The CDR3 has 15 residues. The ends lost 0 bases at V and 6 bases at J; junction bases unmatched: 5. The CDR3 spells CASSIDSGSLNEQFF. In DNA, the CDR3 is TGTGCCAGTAGTATAGATAGCGGGTCTCTCAATGAGCAGTTCTTC.

This chain connects TRBV18 to TRBJ1-2, with 8 bases matching TRBD1. The CDR3 runs to 14 residues. In germline, CDR1 is KGHSH, CDR2 LQKENI. Trimming took 3 bases from V and 8 from J; bases not matched to a gene: 8. The CDR3 is CASSPQGATVGYTF. CDR3 in DNA: TGTGCCAGCTCACCGCAGGGGGCGACGGTCGGCTACACCTTC.

This clone has more than one count but fewer than ten. The rearrangement uses TRBV11-1 and TRBJ1-1; 9 nucleotides agree with TRBD1. Germline V lookup: CDR1 SGHAT, CDR2 FQDESV (reference sequence). The J segment lost 2 bases and the V segment lost 1 base, leaving 14 bases of the junction unmatched. The length of the CDR3 is 19 residues. CDR3 DNA: TGTGCCAGCAGCTTAGTTGGGACAGGGTATGGCCACGGCAACACTGAAGCTTTCTTT. As protein: CASSLVGTGYGHGNTEAFF.

This rearrangement joins TRBV7-9 to TRBJ1-2; D perhaps matches TRBD1 (5 bases). The CDR3 has 14 amino acids. Deletions cut 3 bases from V and 0 bases from J, with 8 bases between. Germline values: CDR1 SEHNR, CDR2 FQNEAQ (reference sequence). CDR3 bases: TGTGCCAGCAGCTTGGACATAGCTAACTATGGCTACACCTTC. Protein sequence: CASSLDIANYGYTF.

The rearrangement uses TRBV19 and TRBJ1-5; D call uncertain. This CDR3 is 14 amino acids long. The germline CDR1 and CDR2 sequences are LNHDA and SQIVND (reference sequence). Between the trimmed V and J ends, which lost 5 bases and 3 bases, there was a span of 11 bases. The DNA for the CDR3 is TGTGCCAGTAGTTGGATGCAGGACAATCAGCCCCAGCATTTT. Its protein product is CASSWMQDNQPQHF.

The genes are TRBV5-1 and TRBJ1-4, with 7 bases fitting TRBD1. CDR3 size: 14 residues. Unmatched junction bases numbered 1, after V lost 0 bases and J lost 5 bases. CDR1 SGHRS and CDR2 YFSETQ come from the germline V gene. The CDR3 is CASSLEGGNEKLFF. In DNA form, the CDR3 reads TGCGCCAGCAGCTTGGAAGGGGGCAATGAAAAACTGTTTTTT.

The V and J genes are TRBV30 and TRBJ2-7; D possibly corresponds to TRBD1 (6 bases). Germline V gives CDR1 GTSNPN, CDR2 SVGIG (reference sequence). CDR3 length equals 12 residues. Trimming shortened V by 7 bases and J by 3 bases, and 13 bases separated the two germline ends. The CDR3 region is CASSGGYYEQYF. The CDR3 coding sequence is TGTGCCTCAAGTGGGGGCTACTACGAGCAGTACTTC.

The V call is TRBV5-1, the J call TRBJ2-7; the match to TRBD2 covers 9 bases. The CDR3 runs 14 residues. Trimming at V came to 5 bases and at J to 2 bases, leaving 5 bases not matched to a gene. The germline V gene has CDR1 SGHRS and CDR2 YFSETQ. Here the CDR3 reads CASRTTSGTYEQYF. The CDR3 DNA reads TGCGCCAGCAGGACGACTAGCGGCACCTACGAGCAGTACTTC.

The chain couples TRBV7-9 to TRBJ1-5; weak D call: TRBD1 (6 bases). The CDR3 contains 14 residues. CDR1 and CDR2 (germline): SEHNR, FQNEAQ (reference sequence). V was cut by 1 base and J by 2 bases, with 6 bases left in between. The CDR3 spells CASSLGQGNQPQHF. CDR3 nucleotide sequence: TGTGCCAGCAGCTTAGGACAGGGCAATCAGCCCCAGCATTTT. Complete variable domain (other parts from reference TRBV7-9 and TRBJ1-5): DTGVSQNPRHKITKRGQNVTFRCDPISEHNRLYWYRQTLGQGPEFLTYFQNEAQLEKSRLLSDRFSAERPKGSFSTLEIQRTEQGDSAMYLCASSLGQGNQPQHFGDGTRLSIL.

This clone showed up just a few times. V and J are TRBV30 and TRBJ1-2; D is undetermined. Germline values: CDR1 GTSNPN, CDR2 SVGIG (reference sequence). Trimming cost V 4 bases and J 2 bases, with 14 bases left between them. There are 14 residues in the CDR3. CDR3 in DNA: TGTGCCTGGAAATCTTCTGGCCTCAACTATGGCTACACCTTC. This sequence encodes CAWKSSGLNYGYTF.

The chain joins TRBV6-1 to TRBJ2-1; possibly TRBD2 for D (6 bases). Germline V gives CDR1 MNHNS, CDR2 SASEGT. The CDR3 spans 17 residues. Between the trimmed V and J ends, which lost 0 bases and 4 bases, there was a span of 16 bases. The CDR3 here is CASSEARRGGAYNEQFF. DNA for the CDR3: TGTGCCAGCAGTGAAGCGAGGAGGGGCGGGGCGTACAATGAGCAGTTCTTC.

The V call is TRBV5-8, the J call TRBJ2-7; 8 nucleotides match TRBD2. Trimming removed 2 bases from V and 5 bases from J; junction bases left unmatched: 6. Germline-derived CDR1 and CDR2 are SGHTS and YDEGEE. The CDR3 runs to 14 residues. The CDR3 sequence: CASSFRTSYNEQYF. CDR3 nucleotides: TGTGCCAGCAGCTTCAGGACTAGCTATAACGAGCAGTACTTC.

This clone occurred once. This sequence joins TRBV5-6 and TRBJ2-7; the match to TRBD1 covers 7 bases. Germline CDR1 is SGHDT and CDR2 is YYEEEE. J was trimmed by 2 bases and V by 0 bases; bases with no gene match: 8. This CDR3 comprises 16 residues. In nucleotides, the CDR3 is TGTGCCAGCAGCTTGGCCCTTGGACAGGTGGCCTACGAGCAGTACTTC. It specifies CASSLALGQVAYEQYF.

V usage is TRBV30 and J usage is TRBJ1-1; D is uncertain. The CDR3 loop spans 12 amino acids. V dropped 8 bases and J dropped 5 bases, with 15 bases sitting between them. CDR1 GTSNPN and CDR2 SVGIG come from the germline V gene (reference sequence). The CDR3 region is CARERPGTEAFF. In nucleotides, the CDR3 is TGTGCCCGAGAAAGACCAGGAACTGAAGCTTTCTTT.

The V call is TRBV4-3, the J call TRBJ2-2; tentative D call: TRBD1 (5 bases). CDR1 and CDR2 from the germline V gene are LGHNA and YSLEER. V lost 3 bases, J lost 3 bases, and 11 bases lay in between. CDR3 length equals 15 residues. The CDR3 DNA is TGCGCCAGCAGCCAGGGCGGACAAGACACCGGGGAGCTGTTTTTT. As protein: CASSQGGQDTGELFF.

The chain links TRBV4-3 to TRBJ2-3; D remains ambiguous. Germline lookup yields CDR1 LGHNA and CDR2 YSLEER. Trimming pared 0 bases from V and 8 bases from J, leaving 15 bases between. The CDR3 totals 15 residues. CDR3 DNA sequence: TGCGCCAGCAGCCAAGATCGCGGCACCTCGGGTACGCAGTATTTT. Translating gives CASSQDRGTSGTQYF.

V and J are TRBV13 and TRBJ2-7, with 7 bases fitting TRBD1. Germline lookup yields CDR1 PRHDT and CDR2 FYEKMQ (reference sequence). V trimming: 4 bases; J trimming: 0 bases; junction bases outside the gene matches: 3. The CDR3 has 14 residues. CDR3 sequence: CASSSQGTSYEQYF. As DNA, the CDR3 is TGTGCCAGCAGCTCACAGGGGACCTCCTACGAGCAGTACTTC.

The chain has TRBV28 and TRBJ1-2, with 8 bases lining up with TRBD1. With V trimmed by 5 bases and J by 8 bases, 10 bases remained unmatched. The CDR3 covers 14 residues. CDR1 MDHEN and CDR2 SYDVKM come from the germline V gene. The CDR3 coding sequence is TGTGCCAGCAGTGGGCTCAGTGACAGGGGCGGCTACACCTTC. Encoded protein: CASSGLSDRGGYTF.